This entry is about one T cell receptor beta chain. The data were taken from a study of blood T cell repertoires in COVID-19. Measured with immunoSEQ multiplex PCR; TCRdb has only the in-frame clones, and not every one. The profile shows more than 110,000 clones, about four fifths of them singletons. The sample consisted of peripheral blood. This sequence originates from an elderly man with acute or convalescent COVID-19.

The CDR3, as DNA: TGTGCCAGCAGTTTACCGGACAACCCCCGAAGGTACGAGCAGTACTTC. Encoded protein: CASSLPDNPRRYEQYF. The chain employs TRBV28 and TRBJ2-7, with TRBD1 as a possible D gene (5 bases). Deletions cut 2 bases from V and 4 bases from J, with 18 bases between. The germline gives CDR1 MDHEN, CDR2 SYDVKM. CDR3 length: 16 amino acids.